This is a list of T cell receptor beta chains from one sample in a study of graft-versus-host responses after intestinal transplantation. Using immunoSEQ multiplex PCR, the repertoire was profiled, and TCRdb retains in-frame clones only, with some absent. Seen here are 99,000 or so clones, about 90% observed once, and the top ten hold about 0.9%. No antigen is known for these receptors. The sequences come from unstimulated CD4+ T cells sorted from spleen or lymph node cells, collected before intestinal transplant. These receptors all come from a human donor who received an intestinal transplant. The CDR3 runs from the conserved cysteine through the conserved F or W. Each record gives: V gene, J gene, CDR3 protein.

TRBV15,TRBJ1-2,CATSRDRGRGGYTF
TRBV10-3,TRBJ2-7,CASNRAVMGEQYF
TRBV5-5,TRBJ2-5,CASSRGDRLREQYF
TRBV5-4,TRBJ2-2,CASSLGGSSGELFF
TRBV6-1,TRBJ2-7,CASRKTGYSYEQYF
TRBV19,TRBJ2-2,CASYRGDTGELFF
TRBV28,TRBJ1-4,CASSPRLRTANEKLFF
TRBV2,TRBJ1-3,CASSEGWTGRNTIYF
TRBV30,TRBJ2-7,CAWSGREGYEQYF
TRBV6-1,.,CASSENGYGNYEQYF
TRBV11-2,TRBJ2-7,CASSEPGQGWEQYF
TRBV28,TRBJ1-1,CASSTPGQGATEAFF
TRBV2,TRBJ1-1,CASVGGQRDEAFF
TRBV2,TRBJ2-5,CASSEAIGGETQYF
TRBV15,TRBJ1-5,CATSRDRGSNQPQHF
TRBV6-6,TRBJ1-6,CASGGESPLHF
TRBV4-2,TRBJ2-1,CASSQYGTSGRGNEQFF
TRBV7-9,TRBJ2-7,CASSLGQYYEQYF
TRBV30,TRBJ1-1,CAWRFQGDTEAFF
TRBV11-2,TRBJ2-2,CASSPNRLGELFF